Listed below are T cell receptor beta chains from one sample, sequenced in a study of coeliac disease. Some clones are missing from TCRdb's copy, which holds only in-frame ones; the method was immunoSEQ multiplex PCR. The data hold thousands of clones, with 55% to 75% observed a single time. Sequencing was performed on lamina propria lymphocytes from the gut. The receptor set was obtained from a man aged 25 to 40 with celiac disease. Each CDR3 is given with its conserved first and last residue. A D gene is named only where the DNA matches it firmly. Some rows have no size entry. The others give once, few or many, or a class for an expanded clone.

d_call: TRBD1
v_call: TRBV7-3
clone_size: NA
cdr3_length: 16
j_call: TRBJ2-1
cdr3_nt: TGTGCCAGCAGCATAACAGGGGGCCCCTCCTTCAATGAGCAGTTCTTC
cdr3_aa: CASSITGGPSFNEQFF

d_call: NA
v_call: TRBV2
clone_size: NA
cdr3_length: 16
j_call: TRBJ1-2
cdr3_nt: TGTGCCAGCAGTGAAATGGGGGCGGGGGAAGGCGATGGCTACACCTTC
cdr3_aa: CASSEMGAGEGDGYTF

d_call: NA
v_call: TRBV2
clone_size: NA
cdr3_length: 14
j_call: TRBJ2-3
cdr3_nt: TGTGCCAGCAGCCCGACGACAGCGCCAGATACGCAGTATTTT
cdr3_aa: CASSPTTAPDTQYF

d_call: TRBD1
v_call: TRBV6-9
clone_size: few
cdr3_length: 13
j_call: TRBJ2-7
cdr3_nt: TGTGCCAGCAGTTACCAGGGGGTGGGGCAGCAGTACTTC
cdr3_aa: CASSYQGVGQQYF

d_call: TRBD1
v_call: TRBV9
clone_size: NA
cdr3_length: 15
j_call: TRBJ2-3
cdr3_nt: TGTGCCAGCAGCGTACGACAGGGCCTCACAGATACGCAGTATTTT
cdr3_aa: CASSVRQGLTDTQYF

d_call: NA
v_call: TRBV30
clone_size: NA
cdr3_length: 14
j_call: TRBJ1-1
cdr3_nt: TGTGCCTGGAGTACCGGCCTGGCGGACACTAAAGCTTTCTTT
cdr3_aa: CAWSTGLADTKAFF

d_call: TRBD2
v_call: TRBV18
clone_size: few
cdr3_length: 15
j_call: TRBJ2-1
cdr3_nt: TGTGCCAGCTCACCCGGACTAGCGGGCTACAATGAGCAGTTCTTC
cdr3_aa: CASSPGLAGYNEQFF

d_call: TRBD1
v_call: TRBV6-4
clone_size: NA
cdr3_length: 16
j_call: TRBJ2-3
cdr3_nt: TGTGCCAGCAGTGACTCAACCGGGACAGGGGCAGATACGCAGTATTTT
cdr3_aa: CASSDSTGTGADTQYF

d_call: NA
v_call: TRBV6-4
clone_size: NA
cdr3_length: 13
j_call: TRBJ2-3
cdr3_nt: TGTGCCAGCAGTGAGAGTCAAGCAGATACGCAGTATTTT
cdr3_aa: CASSESQADTQYF

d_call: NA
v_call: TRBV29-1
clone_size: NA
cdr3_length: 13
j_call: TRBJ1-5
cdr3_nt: TGCAGCGTTGGATACAGCGGGAATCAGCCCCAGCATTTT
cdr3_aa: CSVGYSGNQPQHF

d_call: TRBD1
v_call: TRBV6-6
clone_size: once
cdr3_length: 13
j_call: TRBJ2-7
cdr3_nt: TGTGCCAGCAGCCGGGACAGGGAGTACGAGCAGTACTTC
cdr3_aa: CASSRDREYEQYF

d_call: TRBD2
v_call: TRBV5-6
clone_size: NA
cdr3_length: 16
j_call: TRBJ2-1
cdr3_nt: TGTGCCAGCAGCTTACCCGGGACTAGCGGATACAATGAGCAGTTCTTC
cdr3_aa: CASSLPGTSGYNEQFF

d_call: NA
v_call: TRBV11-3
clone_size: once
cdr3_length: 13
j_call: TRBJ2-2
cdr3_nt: TGTGCCAGCAGCTCCCAATTCACCGGGGAGCTGTTTTTT
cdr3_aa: CASSSQFTGELFF